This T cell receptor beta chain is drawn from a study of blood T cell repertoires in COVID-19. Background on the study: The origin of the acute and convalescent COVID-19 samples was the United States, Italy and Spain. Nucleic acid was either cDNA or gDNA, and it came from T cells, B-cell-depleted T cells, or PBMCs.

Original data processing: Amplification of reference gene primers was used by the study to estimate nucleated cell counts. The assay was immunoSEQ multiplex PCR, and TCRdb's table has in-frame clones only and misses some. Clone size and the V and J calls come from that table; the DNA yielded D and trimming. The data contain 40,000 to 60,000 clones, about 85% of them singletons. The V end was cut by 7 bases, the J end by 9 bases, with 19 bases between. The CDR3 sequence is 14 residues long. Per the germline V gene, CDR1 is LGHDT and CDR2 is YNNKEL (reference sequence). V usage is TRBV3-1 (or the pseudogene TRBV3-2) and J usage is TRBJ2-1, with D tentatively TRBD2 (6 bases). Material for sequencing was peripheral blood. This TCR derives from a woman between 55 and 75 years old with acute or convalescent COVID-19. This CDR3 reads CASTAGLGRSEQFF. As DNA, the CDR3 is TGTGCCAGCACCGCGGGGTTAGGTCGGAGTGAGCAGTTCTTC.